The present entry profiles one T cell receptor (beta chain) with its context. This sample is drawn from a study of blood T cell repertoires in COVID-19. About the study: Samples taken during acute and convalescent COVID-19 were collected in the United States, Italy and Spain. From T cells, B-cell-depleted T cells, or PBMCs came the material, which was cDNA or gDNA.

Germline V CDR1 and CDR2: LGHNA, YNFKEQ. Trimming took 4 bases from V and 0 from J, leaving 16 bases between them. The CDR3 is 17 residues long. In the original analysis: Reference gene primers were amplified, and this amplification served to estimate nucleated cell counts. TCRdb's table, derived via immunoSEQ multiplex PCR, lists solely in-frame clones and lacks some. V and J calls and clone size are copied from that table; D and trimming were computed from the DNA. This table has 210,000 or so clones, about 90% appearing once. This clonotype was obtained from a man aged 35-49 years with active or convalescent COVID-19. The chain combines TRBV4-2 with TRBJ1-5; D might be TRBD1 (5 bases). Sequencing was performed on peripheral blood. The CDR3 DNA sequence: TGTGCCAGCAGCCCCCTCGTAAGGGACTATAGCAATCAGCCCCAGCATTTT. The encoded protein is CASSPLVRDYSNQPQHF.